Sequencing of this T cell receptor (beta chain) was carried out in a study of blood T cell repertoires in COVID-19 (dated by TCRdb to the early 2020s). Turning to the overall study: Collaborator samples came from the United States, Italy and Spain and covered acute and convalescent phases of COVID-19. The material from the prospective study consisted of cDNA or gDNA derived from T cells, B-cell-depleted T cells, or PBMCs. Subjects who had been exposed to COVID-19, were actively infected with it, or had recovered from it provided the deeply sampled blood TCRbeta repertoires that made up the dataset. The repertoires were released in a freely available public database intended as a resource for research on the immune response to SARS-CoV-2. Samples came from the ongoing ImmuneRACE study (first 160 participants) plus 1,254 subjects from 6 global collaborators. A de-identified subject ID, COVID-19 status, age in years and sex were almost always included in the sample metadata. Where available, HLA class I and class II types were taken from metadata supplied by the sample provider and were not determined by assay-based typing.

As regards this clone: The antigen it binds to is not known. Base qualities are not provided; no much larger clone lies one nucleotide away.

The full study reports these points: How much clinical and demographic metadata was included differed by source and by participant, and the metadata was provided uncurated.

Whole blood was collected in K2EDTA tubes by collaborating institutions according to the institutions' own protocols. For TCRbeta analysis, collaborators shipped samples as frozen whole blood, isolated PBMCs, or DNA extracted from either of those sample types. The CDR3 runs 14 residues from the cysteine to the phenylalanine. CDR3 DNA is the only sequence kept; it has 42 bases, read in frame from the first base. Ends trimmed: V by 4 bases, J by 3 bases; bases unmatched to a gene: 2. In the germline V gene, CDR1 corresponds to KGHDR and CDR2 to SFDVKD. TCRbeta CDR3 regions were amplified from genomic DNA using the immunoSEQ Assay, a bias-controlled multiplex PCR. In the authors' own workflow: The number of nucleated cells in each sample was estimated by amplification of reference gene primers within the assay. To quantify the absolute abundance of each unique TCRbeta CDR3 rearrangement, sequence reads were collapsed and filtered. For each sample, productive Simpson clonality was calculated as the square root of Simpson's diversity index over productive rearrangements. The table was pulled from immuneACCESS by TCRdb, which kept in-frame rearrangements only. Such tables lose some clones; where checked, under half of the loss comes from unresolved V genes, and the rest has no known cause. V and J calls and clone size come straight from that table; D and trimming were deduced from the DNA. Present in this sample are 70,000 or so clones, approximately 80% of which were seen just once. Of the sample, 5% to 6.5% is held by the ten largest clones.

The sequenced material came from peripheral blood. This TCR was sampled from a woman aged 60-75 years with acute or convalescent COVID-19. Recombination linked TRBV24-1 to TRBJ1-5, with 7 bases in between that match TRBD1. The CDR3 reads CATSEGQINQPQHF. The sequence in DNA is TGTGCCACCAGTGAGGGACAGATCAATCAGCCCCAGCATTTT.